Below are 18 T cell receptor beta chains sequenced from a single sample in a study of cytomegalovirus exposure and HLA in healthy donors. The PCR contained 60 Vbeta and 13 Jbeta primers. Profiled with immunoSEQ multiplex PCR; TCRdb holds only in-frame clones, not every one. The sample carries about 110,000 clones, 81% recorded once. Sequencing was performed on PBMCs. The receptor set was obtained from a man younger than 45 in good health and CMV-seronegative.

The genes are TRBV19 and TRBJ1-1; tentatively, D is TRBD1 (5 bases). The CDR3 runs 13 residues. Trimming took 4 bases from V and 2 from J, leaving 8 bases between them. Germline CDR1 LNHDA, CDR2 SQIVND (reference sequence). CDR3 nucleotide sequence: TGTGCCAGTAGTACCGGGGGAAACACTGAAGCTTTCTTT. This gives the protein CASSTGGNTEAFF.

Turning to this clone: Compared with germline, one end of the junction differs, possibly owing to a read error. V gene TRBV29-1 combines with J gene TRBJ1-2; 8 bases match TRBD1. This CDR3 region has 13 residues. From germline, CDR1 is SQVTM and CDR2 ANQGSEA. CDR3 protein: CSVETGEFYGHTF. CDR3 nucleotide sequence: TGCAGCGTTGAGACAGGGGAATTTTATGGCCACACCTTC.

This CDR3 is CASRAPTGANTEAFF. In nucleotides, the CDR3 is TGTGCCAGCAGGGCACCGACAGGGGCTAACACTGAAGCTTTCTTT. The chain uses TRBV2 and TRBJ1-1; the match to TRBD1 covers 8 bases. V trimming: 6 bases; J trimming: 2 bases; junction bases outside the gene matches: 8. There are 15 residues in the CDR3. Germline V CDR1 and CDR2: SNHLY, FYNNEI.

This clone has a handful of counts. The chain has TRBV7-9 and TRBJ2-1; 8 bases agree with TRBD2. The junction had 10 bases not matched to a gene; V was cut back by 6 bases and J by 9 bases. CDR3 length: 14 residues. The germline V gene encodes CDR1 SEHNR and CDR2 FQNEAQ (reference sequence). The CDR3 sequence is CASRPGGALGEQFF. DNA for the CDR3: TGTGCCAGCAGACCCGGGGGGGCCTTGGGTGAGCAGTTCTTC.

The rearrangement links TRBV4-1 to TRBJ2-7, with 11 nucleotides matching TRBD2. The trim removed 3 bases at V and 2 bases at J, leaving 3 bases unmatched. Germline V lookup: CDR1 MGHRA, CDR2 YSYEKL. There are 15 residues in the CDR3. In DNA form, the CDR3 reads TGCGCCAGCAGCCACCAACTAGCGGGGGCCTACGAGCAGTACTTC. Amino acids: CASSHQLAGAYEQYF.

The V gene is TRBV11-2, the J gene TRBJ2-7; D not resolved. The V end was cut by 0 bases, the J end by 5 bases, with 17 bases between. This CDR3 contains 16 residues. Per the germline V gene, CDR1 is SGHAT and CDR2 is FQNNGV. The CDR3 DNA sequence: TGTGCCAGCAGCTTAGATCTAGGCCTGAGTTTCAACGAGCAGTACTTC. This translates into CASSLDLGLSFNEQYF. Full variable domain (outside the CDR3, taken from reference TRBV11-2 and TRBJ2-7): EAGVAQSPRYKIIEKRQSVAFWCNPISGHATLYWYQQILGQGPKLLIQFQNNGVVDDSQLPKDRFSAERLKGVDSTLKIQPAKLEDSAVYLCASSLDLGLSFNEQYFGPGTRLTVT.

This clone was observed a few times. J is TRBJ2-1 and V is TRBV5-1; D gene uncertain. The germline CDR1 and CDR2 sequences are SGHRS and YFSETQ. The V end was cut by 0 bases, the J end by 5 bases, with 6 bases between. CDR3 length: 13 residues. The CDR3 here is CASSLAVNNEQFF. For the CDR3, the DNA is TGCGCCAGCAGCTTGGCAGTGAACAATGAGCAGTTCTTC. Combining the CDR3 with reference TRBV5-1 and TRBJ2-1 gives the whole variable domain KAGVTQTPRYLIKTRGQQVTLSCSPISGHRSVSWYQQTPGQGLQFLFEYFSETQRNKGNFPGRFSGRQFSNSRSEMNVSTLELGDSALYLCASSLAVNNEQFFGPGTRLTVL.

V and J are TRBV10-2 and TRBJ1-1; 7 bases are a match to TRBD1. This CDR3 is built from 15 residues. V gave up 0 bases and J gave up 5 bases; unmatched junction bases: 6. CDR1 WSHSY and CDR2 SAAADI come from the germline V gene. The DNA for the CDR3 is TGCGCCAGCAGTGAGTCGGAGGGGGCAGGTACTGAAGCTTTCTTT. It is translated as CASSESEGAGTEAFF.

V gene TRBV6-5 combines with J gene TRBJ2-7, with 7 bases fitting TRBD2. Trimming removed 6 bases from V and 3 bases from J; junction bases left unmatched: 11. The CDR3 is 15 residues long. The germline V gene has CDR1 MNHEY and CDR2 SVGAGI. CDR3 residues: CASSPLGGGGYEQYF. The CDR3 nucleotides are TGTGCCAGCAGCCCCCTTGGCGGGGGAGGCTACGAGCAGTACTTC.

V is TRBV30 and J is TRBJ1-5, with D unresolved. The V gene lost 2 bases and the J gene lost 6 bases, with 8 bases spanning the gap. Germline V gene sequence: CDR1 GTSNPN, CDR2 SVGIG (reference sequence). The CDR3 has 12 amino acids. The CDR3 DNA is TGTGCCTGGAGTAGTCCGGGTCAGCCCCAGCATTTT. Translated: CAWSSPGQPQHF.

The chain has TRBV19 and TRBJ2-7, with 8 bases matching TRBD2. Germline lookup yields CDR1 LNHDA and CDR2 SQIVND (reference sequence). Losses at the gene ends were 4 bases for V and 2 bases for J; bases not matched to a gene: 7. This CDR3 is built from 15 residues. This CDR3 reads CASSTLTSETYEQYF. CDR3 coding DNA: TGTGCCAGTAGTACCTTGACTAGCGAGACCTACGAGCAGTACTTC.

This chain joins TRBV11-2 and TRBJ1-1; 7 bases are shared with TRBD1. The germline gives CDR1 SGHAT, CDR2 FQNNGV. V gave up 5 bases and J gave up 1 base; unmatched junction bases: 7. This CDR3 is built from 15 residues. The CDR3 sequence is CASSGLQGKNTEAFF. CDR3 DNA sequence: TGTGCCAGCAGCGGGCTACAGGGGAAGAACACTGAAGCTTTCTTT.

This clone has only a few counts. V gene TRBV2 combines with J gene TRBJ1-5; possibly TRBD1 for D (6 bases). Per germline, CDR1 SNHLY and CDR2 FYNNEI. CDR3 length: 14 amino acids. Trimming left V 5 bases short and J 3 bases short, with 11 bases between. For the CDR3, the DNA is TGTGCCAGCAGTCCAACAGGGAACAATCAGCCCCAGCATTTT. Residues: CASSPTGNNQPQHF.

V and J are TRBV5-4 and TRBJ2-7, with 12 bases lining up with TRBD2. The V gene end was trimmed by 1 base and the J gene end by 6 bases; junction bases not matched to a gene: 11. Germline lookup yields CDR1 SGHNT and CDR2 YYREEE (reference sequence). The CDR3 has 17 residues. CDR3 residues: CASSLRRLAGELFEQYF. CDR3 DNA sequence: TGTGCCAGCAGCTTGAGGAGACTAGCGGGAGAATTGTTCGAGCAGTACTTC.

The chain combines TRBV29-1 with TRBJ2-1, with 11 bases fitting TRBD2. Germline CDR1 and CDR2: SQVTM and ANQGSEA. The J segment lost 0 bases and the V segment lost 6 bases, leaving 10 bases of the junction unmatched. The CDR3 sequence is 17 residues long. CDR3 protein: CSVRASGGQSSYNEQFF. The CDR3 nucleotides read TGCAGCGTCCGGGCTAGCGGGGGGCAGAGCTCCTACAATGAGCAGTTCTTC.

The chain joins TRBV2 to TRBJ1-2, with 8 positions matching TRBD1. The germline gives CDR1 SNHLY, CDR2 FYNNEI. The ends lost 11 bases at V and 8 bases at J; junction bases unmatched: 16. The CDR3 extends over 14 amino acids. In DNA, the CDR3 is TGTGCCGCCCCGGGACAGGAGGGGCTGCGGGGCTACACCTTC. It yields the protein CAAPGQEGLRGYTF.

The gene calls are TRBV29-1 and TRBJ2-7; 7 bases agree with TRBD1. V was clipped by 2 bases and J by 2 bases; unmatched bases: 9. The germline CDR1 and CDR2 sequences are SQVTM and ANQGSEA. The CDR3 sequence is 15 residues long. The CDR3 region has the DNA TGCAGCGTTGAAAAGGCCCGGGACAGAACCTACGAGCAGTACTTC. Residues: CSVEKARDRTYEQYF.

The chain has TRBV5-1 and TRBJ2-7; D possibly corresponds to TRBD2 (5 bases). The V end was cut by 2 bases, the J end by 5 bases, with 11 bases between. Germline-derived CDR1 and CDR2 are SGHRS and YFSETQ. The CDR3 spans 13 residues. DNA for the CDR3: TGCGCCAGCAGCTTTCTGGAGGCCGACGAGCAGTACTTC. This translates into CASSFLEADEQYF.